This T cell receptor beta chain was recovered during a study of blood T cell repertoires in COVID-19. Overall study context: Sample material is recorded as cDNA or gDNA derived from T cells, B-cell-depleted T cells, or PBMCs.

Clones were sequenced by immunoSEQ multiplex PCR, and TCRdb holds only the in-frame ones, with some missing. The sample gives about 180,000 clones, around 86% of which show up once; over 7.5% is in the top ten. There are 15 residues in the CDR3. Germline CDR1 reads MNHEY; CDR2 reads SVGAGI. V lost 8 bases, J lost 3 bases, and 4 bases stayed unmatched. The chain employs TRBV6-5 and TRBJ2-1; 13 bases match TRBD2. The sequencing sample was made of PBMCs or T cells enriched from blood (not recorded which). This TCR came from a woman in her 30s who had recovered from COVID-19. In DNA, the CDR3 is TGTGCCAGCTGGACTAGCGGGAGAATCTACAATGAGCAGTTCTTC. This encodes CASWTSGRIYNEQFF.